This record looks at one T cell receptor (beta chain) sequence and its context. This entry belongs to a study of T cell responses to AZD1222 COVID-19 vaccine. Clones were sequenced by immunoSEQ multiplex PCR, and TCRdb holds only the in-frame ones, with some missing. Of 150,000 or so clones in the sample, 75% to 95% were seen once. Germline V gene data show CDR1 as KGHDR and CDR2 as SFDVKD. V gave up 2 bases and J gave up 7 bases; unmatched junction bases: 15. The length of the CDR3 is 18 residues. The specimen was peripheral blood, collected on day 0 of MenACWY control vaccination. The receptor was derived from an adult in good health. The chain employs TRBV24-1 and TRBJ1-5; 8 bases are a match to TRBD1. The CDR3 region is CATSDSIPGQGEKQPQHF. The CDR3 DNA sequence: TGTGCCACCAGTGATTCCATCCCAGGACAGGGAGAAAAACAGCCCCAGCATTTT.